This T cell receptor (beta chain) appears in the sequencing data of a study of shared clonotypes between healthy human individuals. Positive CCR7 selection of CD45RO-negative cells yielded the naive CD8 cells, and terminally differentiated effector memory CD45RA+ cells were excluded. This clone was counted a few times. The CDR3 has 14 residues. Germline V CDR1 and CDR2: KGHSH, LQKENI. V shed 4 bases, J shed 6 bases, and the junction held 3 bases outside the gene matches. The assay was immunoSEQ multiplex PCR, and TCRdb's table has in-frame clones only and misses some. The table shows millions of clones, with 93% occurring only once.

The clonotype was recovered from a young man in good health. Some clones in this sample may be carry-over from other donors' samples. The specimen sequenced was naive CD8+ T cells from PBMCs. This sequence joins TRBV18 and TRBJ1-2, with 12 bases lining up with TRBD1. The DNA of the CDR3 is TGTGCCAGCTCACAGGGGACAGGGGGCGATGGCTACACCTTC. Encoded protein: CASSQGTGGDGYTF.